Listed below are T cell receptor beta chains from one sample, sequenced in a study of beta chain features in type 1 diabetes. Sequencing used immunoSEQ multiplex PCR; TCRdb keeps in-frame clones, though not all of them. The sample has almost 350,000 clones, less than 10% seen once. The sample was central memory CD4+ T cells from blood. These receptors originate from a woman between 18 and 29 years old in good health. Each CDR3 is given with its conserved first and last residue. Each record gives: D gene, clone size, J gene, V gene, CDR3 length, CDR3 DNA, CDR3 protein. A D gene is named only where the DNA matches it firmly. Clone size is given for some rows only: seen once, a few or many times, or a class if the clone is expanded.

d_gene: -; abundance: -; j_gene: TRBJ2-4; v_gene: TRBV19; len: 15; CDR3nt: TGTGCCAGTAGCAAACACGAAGGAGCCAAAAACATTCAGTACTTC; CDR3aa: CASSKHEGAKNIQYF
d_gene: -; abundance: few; j_gene: TRBJ1-1; v_gene: TRBV16; len: 13; CDR3nt: TGTGCCAGCAGGCGACAGTTGAACACTGAAGCTTTCTTT; CDR3aa: CASRRQLNTEAFF
d_gene: -; abundance: -; j_gene: TRBJ1-5; v_gene: TRBV19; len: 12; CDR3nt: TGTGCCAGTCGGGGGAGTGGTCAGCCCCAGCATTTT; CDR3aa: CASRGSGQPQHF
d_gene: -; abundance: few; j_gene: TRBJ1-5; v_gene: TRBV5-1; len: 13; CDR3nt: TGCGCCAGCAGTCTAGCAGGGATGGAGCCCCAGCATTTT; CDR3aa: CASSLAGMEPQHF
d_gene: TRBD2; abundance: few; j_gene: TRBJ2-5; v_gene: TRBV11-2; len: 18; CDR3nt: TGTGCCAGCAGCTCCCGCGGGACTAGCGGGAGGGGCCAAGAGACCCAGTACTTC; CDR3aa: CASSSRGTSGRGQETQYF
d_gene: -; abundance: many; j_gene: TRBJ2-1; v_gene: TRBV2; len: 12; CDR3nt: TGTGCCAGCCGGGACAACTCCGACCGGCAGTTCTTC; CDR3aa: CASRDNSDRQFF
d_gene: -; abundance: few; j_gene: TRBJ2-1; v_gene: TRBV11-2; len: 16; CDR3nt: TGTGCCAGCAGCTTGCCGCGGACAGCGTCCTACAATGAGCAGTTCTTC; CDR3aa: CASSLPRTASYNEQFF
d_gene: -; abundance: few; j_gene: TRBJ2-1; v_gene: TRBV5-6; len: 14; CDR3nt: TGTGCCAGCAGCCCTACCCCCTCGGGCAATGAGCAGTTCTTC; CDR3aa: CASSPTPSGNEQFF
d_gene: -; abundance: many; j_gene: TRBJ2-7; v_gene: TRBV18; len: 13; CDR3nt: TGTGCCAGCTCACCGGCTTTTGGTTACGAGCAGTACTTC; CDR3aa: CASSPAFGYEQYF
d_gene: -; abundance: -; j_gene: TRBJ2-3; v_gene: TRBV29-1; len: 14; CDR3nt: TGCAGCGTGGGGGGAGCTAGGGGAACAGATACGCAGTATTTT; CDR3aa: CSVGGARGTDTQYF
d_gene: -; abundance: few; j_gene: TRBJ1-1; v_gene: TRBV13; len: 13; CDR3nt: TGTGCCAGCACGCAGGACCGGGACACTGAAGCTTTCTTT; CDR3aa: CASTQDRDTEAFF
d_gene: -; abundance: few; j_gene: TRBJ1-2; v_gene: TRBV7-8; len: 13; CDR3nt: TGTGCCAGCAGCTTAGTTCAGAACTATGGCTACACCTTC; CDR3aa: CASSLVQNYGYTF
d_gene: -; abundance: -; j_gene: TRBJ1-5; v_gene: TRBV2; len: 14; CDR3nt: TGTGCCAGCAGTGAAGCGACCGGTGCTCAGCCCCAGCATTTT; CDR3aa: CASSEATGAQPQHF
d_gene: TRBD1; abundance: many; j_gene: TRBJ1-2; v_gene: TRBV28; len: 13; CDR3nt: TGTGCCAGCACCGGGAGACAGGGTGATGGCTACACCTTC; CDR3aa: CASTGRQGDGYTF
d_gene: -; abundance: few; j_gene: TRBJ2-5; v_gene: TRBV2; len: 14; CDR3nt: TGTGCCAGCAGTGAAGGAGGGCGTGGAGAGACCCAGTACTTC; CDR3aa: CASSEGGRGETQYF
d_gene: -; abundance: few; j_gene: TRBJ2-4; v_gene: TRBV7-3; len: 17; CDR3nt: TGTGCCAGCAGCTTAAAGGGGACCAGGTCGGCCAAAAACATTCAGTACTTC; CDR3aa: CASSLKGTRSAKNIQYF
d_gene: TRBD1; abundance: -; j_gene: TRBJ2-3; v_gene: TRBV7-2; len: 17; CDR3nt: TGTGCCAGCAGCTACACCCGCAGGACAGGGAGCACAGATACGCAGTATTTT; CDR3aa: CASSYTRRTGSTDTQYF
d_gene: -; abundance: -; j_gene: TRBJ1-2; v_gene: TRBV5-1; len: 14; CDR3nt: TGCGCCAGCAGCTTGCTCCTCAGGGGAGAAGACTACACCTTC; CDR3aa: CASSLLLRGEDYTF
d_gene: -; abundance: many; j_gene: TRBJ2-2; v_gene: TRBV19; len: 16; CDR3nt: TGTGCCAGTAGTATCACGACCGATACGAACACCGGGGAGCTGTTTTTT; CDR3aa: CASSITTDTNTGELFF
d_gene: -; abundance: -; j_gene: TRBJ2-2; v_gene: TRBV5-1; len: 14; CDR3nt: TGCGCCAGCAGCTTGGCCGAGGTTCCCGGGGAGCTGTTTTTT; CDR3aa: CASSLAEVPGELFF
d_gene: TRBD1; abundance: few; j_gene: TRBJ2-1; v_gene: TRBV28; len: 13; CDR3nt: TGTGCCAGCACCAGGACAGGGAACAATGAGCAGTTCTTC; CDR3aa: CASTRTGNNEQFF
d_gene: TRBD1; abundance: many; j_gene: TRBJ1-1; v_gene: TRBV11-2; len: 15; CDR3nt: TGTGCCAGCAGCTTAGTCGGGACAGGAAACACTGAAGCTTTCTTT; CDR3aa: CASSLVGTGNTEAFF
d_gene: -; abundance: few; j_gene: TRBJ2-4; v_gene: TRBV4-2; len: 15; CDR3nt: TGTGCCAGCAGCCAAGTAGCTATAGCCAAAAACATTCAGTACTTC; CDR3aa: CASSQVAIAKNIQYF
d_gene: -; abundance: -; j_gene: TRBJ2-1; v_gene: TRBV7-9; len: 16; CDR3nt: TGTGCCAGCAGCTCCGCCGAGGACAGTGTGAGGGATGAGCAGTTCTTC; CDR3aa: CASSSAEDSVRDEQFF
d_gene: TRBD1; abundance: -; j_gene: TRBJ1-5; v_gene: TRBV27; len: 15; CDR3nt: TGTGCCAGCAGATCGACAGGGTCGGGCAATCAGCCCCAGCATTTT; CDR3aa: CASRSTGSGNQPQHF
d_gene: TRBD2; abundance: few; j_gene: TRBJ2-1; v_gene: TRBV11-2; len: 17; CDR3nt: TGTGCCAGCAGCTTAGGGGGTAGCGGGAGCTCCTACAATGAGCAGTTCTTC; CDR3aa: CASSLGGSGSSYNEQFF
d_gene: -; abundance: -; j_gene: TRBJ2-5; v_gene: TRBV2; len: 14; CDR3nt: TGTGCCAGCAGTGGGCGCAGGGGTGGGGAGACCCAGTACTTC; CDR3aa: CASSGRRGGETQYF
d_gene: -; abundance: few; j_gene: TRBJ1-2; v_gene: TRBV7-2; len: 11; CDR3nt: TGTGCCAGCAGCTTTCAAGGGAGCTACACCTTC; CDR3aa: CASSFQGSYTF
d_gene: -; abundance: -; j_gene: TRBJ2-1; v_gene: TRBV18; len: 13; CDR3nt: TGTGCCAGCTCACCTTCTCAAACCTCTGAGCAGTTCTTC; CDR3aa: CASSPSQTSEQFF
d_gene: TRBD1; abundance: few; j_gene: TRBJ2-2; v_gene: TRBV28; len: 20; CDR3nt: TGTGCCAGCAGTTGTACCCTCTGCCTTCTGCAGGGGGAGAGCACCGGGGAGCTGTTTTTT; CDR3aa: CASSCTLCLLQGESTGELFF
d_gene: -; abundance: -; j_gene: TRBJ1-2; v_gene: TRBV15; len: 14; CDR3nt: TGTGCCACCAGCAGAGAGTTTACCTCCTATGGCTACACCTTC; CDR3aa: CATSREFTSYGYTF
d_gene: -; abundance: few; j_gene: TRBJ1-1; v_gene: TRBV10-1; len: 13; CDR3nt: TGCGCCAGCAGGATGGACAGTGACACTGAAGCTTTCTTT; CDR3aa: CASRMDSDTEAFF
d_gene: TRBD1; abundance: few; j_gene: TRBJ1-5; v_gene: TRBV9; len: 15; CDR3nt: TGTGCCAGCAGCGTAGGAGCAGGGGGGAATCAGCCCCAGCATTTT; CDR3aa: CASSVGAGGNQPQHF
d_gene: TRBD2; abundance: few; j_gene: TRBJ2-7; v_gene: TRBV7-2; len: 16; CDR3nt: TGTGCCAGCAGCTTAGGGAGGACTAGCGGTAACTACGAGCAGTACTTC; CDR3aa: CASSLGRTSGNYEQYF
d_gene: TRBD1; abundance: few; j_gene: TRBJ2-1; v_gene: TRBV28; len: 16; CDR3nt: TGTGCCAGCAGTTTATCGGGTAGGGGGCGAAACAATGAGCAGTTCTTC; CDR3aa: CASSLSGRGRNNEQFF
d_gene: -; abundance: few; j_gene: TRBJ2-3; v_gene: TRBV4-2; len: 15; CDR3nt: TGTGCCAGCAGCCCACGGGGGACGGGAACAGATACGCAGTATTTT; CDR3aa: CASSPRGTGTDTQYF
d_gene: TRBD2; abundance: -; j_gene: TRBJ2-3; v_gene: TRBV27; len: 12; CDR3nt: TGTGCCAGCCGGGGGGTGGGCGATACGCAGTATTTT; CDR3aa: CASRGVGDTQYF
d_gene: -; abundance: -; j_gene: TRBJ2-7; v_gene: TRBV27; len: 13; CDR3nt: TGTGCCAGCAGTTTAGGGGTCCTACGAGAACAGTACTTC; CDR3aa: CASSLGVLREQYF